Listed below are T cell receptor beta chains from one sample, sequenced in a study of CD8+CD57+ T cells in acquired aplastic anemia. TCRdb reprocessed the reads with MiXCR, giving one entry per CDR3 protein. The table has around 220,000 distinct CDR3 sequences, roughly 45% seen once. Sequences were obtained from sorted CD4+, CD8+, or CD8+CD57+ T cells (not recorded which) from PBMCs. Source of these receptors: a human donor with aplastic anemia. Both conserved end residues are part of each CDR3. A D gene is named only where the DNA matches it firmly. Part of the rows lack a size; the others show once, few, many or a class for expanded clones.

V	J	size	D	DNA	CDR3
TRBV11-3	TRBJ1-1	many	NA	TGTGCCAGCAGCGGCAGTGGGACTGAAGCTTTCTTT	CASSGSGTEAFF
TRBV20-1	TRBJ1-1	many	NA	TGCAGTGCTAGTTGGGCAGGATTTTCGACTGAAGCTTTCTTT	CSASWAGFSTEAFF
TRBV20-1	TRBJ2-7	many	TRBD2	TGCAGTGCGAAGCGGGGGGGCTACGAGCAGTACTTC	CSAKRGGYEQYF
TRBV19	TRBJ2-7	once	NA	TGTGCCAGTAGTTCCGCCTCCTACGAGCAGTACTTC	CASSSASYEQYF
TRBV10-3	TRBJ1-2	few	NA	TGTGCCATCAGTGAAGCCGGGTTACAAGATGGCTACACCTTC	CAISEAGLQDGYTF
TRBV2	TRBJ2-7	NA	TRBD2	TGTGCCAGCAGTGCAGGGACTAGCGGGAGTGGTTACGAGCAGTACTTC	CASSAGTSGSGYEQYF
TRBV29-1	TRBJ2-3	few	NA	TGCAGCACTAAGGGGAAGGTTGGCACAGATACGCAGTATTTT	CSTKGKVGTDTQYF
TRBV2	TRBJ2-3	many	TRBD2	TGTGCCAGCAGTGAACGGGGTAGCGGGGGGGCCCTGACCACAGATACGCAGTATTTT	CASSERGSGGALTTDTQYF
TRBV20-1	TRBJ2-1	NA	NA	TGCAGTGCTAGAGACGCGCGGGACCCAACTAATGAGCAGTTCTTC	CSARDARDPTNEQFF
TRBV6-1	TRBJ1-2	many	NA	TGTGCCAGCGTAACCTGGGGGGGCAACTATGGCTACACCTTC	CASVTWGGNYGYTF
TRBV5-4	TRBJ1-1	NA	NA	TGTGCCAGCAGCTTGTGGGACGGTCGAGGGAACACTGAAGCTTTCTTT	CASSLWDGRGNTEAFF
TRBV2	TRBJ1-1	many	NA	TGTGCCAGCAGTGTCTCAGCAAACACTGAAGCTTTCTTT	CASSVSANTEAFF
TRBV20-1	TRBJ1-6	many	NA	TGCAGTGCGCCAGCCGATTCACCCCTCCACTTT	CSAPADSPLHF
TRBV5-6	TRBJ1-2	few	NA	TGTGCCAGCATCGTAGACAGTCAGGACTATGGCTACACCTTC	CASIVDSQDYGYTF
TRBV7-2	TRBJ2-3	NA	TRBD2	TGTGCCAGCAGCTTCGGCCTAGCGGGGTTGAGGGATACGCAGTATTTT	CASSFGLAGLRDTQYF
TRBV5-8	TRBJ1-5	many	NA	TGTGCCAGCAGCTTGGGGGTATGGGCTAATCAGCCCCAGCATTTT	CASSLGVWANQPQHF
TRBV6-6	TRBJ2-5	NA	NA	TGTGCCAGCACCTCCCCGTCTTGGCAGGGGGGAAAAGAGACCCAGTACTTC	CASTSPSWQGGKETQYF
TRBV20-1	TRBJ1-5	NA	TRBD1	TGCAGTGCTAGAGAGCAGGGACAGGGTCAGCCCCAGCATTTT	CSAREQGQGQPQHF
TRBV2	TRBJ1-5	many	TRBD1	TGTGCCAGCAGCGAAACGAGGGGGCAGAGCAATCAGCCCCAGCATTTT	CASSETRGQSNQPQHF
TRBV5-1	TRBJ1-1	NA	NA	TGCGCCAGCAGCTTGAGCACAGCCCAAGAGACTGAAGCTTTCTTT	CASSLSTAQETEAFF
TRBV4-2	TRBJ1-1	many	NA	TGTGCCAGCAGCCAAGATGCAGGGGAAGATTCGGAAGCTTTCTTT	CASSQDAGEDSEAFF
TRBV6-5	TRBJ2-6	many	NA	TGTGCCAGCAGTTACTTGACCTCTGGGGCCAACGTCCTGACTTTC	CASSYLTSGANVLTF
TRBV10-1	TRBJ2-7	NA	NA	TGCGCCAGCACCAGGGGCCGGGGCTACGAGCAGTACTTC	CASTRGRGYEQYF
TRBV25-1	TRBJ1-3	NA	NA	TGTGCCAGCAGGGAAACTGGAAACACCATGTATTTT	CASRETGNTMYF
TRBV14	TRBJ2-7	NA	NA	TGTGCCAGCAGCCAACGGAGAAGTCTGACCACCTACGAGCAGTACTTC	CASSQRRSLTTYEQYF
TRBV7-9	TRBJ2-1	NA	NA	TGTGCCAGCAGCTTAGGACGGTATGGCGGGCGACTATACAATGAGCAGTTCTTC	CASSLGRYGGRLYNEQFF
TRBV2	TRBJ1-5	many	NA	TGTGCCAGCAGGGGCCCAGGGGATCAGCCCCAGCATTTT	CASRGPGDQPQHF
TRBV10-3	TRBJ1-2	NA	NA	TGTGCCATCAGCCAAGAGCGGGGGGGGGGAAACTATGGCTACACCTTC	CAISQERGGGNYGYTF
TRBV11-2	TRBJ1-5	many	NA	TGTGCCAGCAGCTTAGGGGGTTTTAGACAGTCCTCGTCATATAGCCATCAGCCCCAGCATTTT	CASSLGGFRQSSSYSHQPQHF
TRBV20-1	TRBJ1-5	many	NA	TGCAGTGCTAGAGGGCAGGGGAGCGTCTCGAATCAGCCCCAGCATTTT	CSARGQGSVSNQPQHF
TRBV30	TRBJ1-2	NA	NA	TGTGTCGGAGACAGTTCTAACTATGGCTACACCTTC	CVGDSSNYGYTF
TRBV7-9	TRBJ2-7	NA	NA	TGTGCCAGGCCCTACGAGCAGTACTTC	CARPYEQYF
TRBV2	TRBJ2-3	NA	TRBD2	TGTGCCAGCCGTAGACTAGCGGACACAGATACGCAGTATTTT	CASRRLADTDTQYF
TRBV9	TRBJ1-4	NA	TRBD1	TGTGCCAGCAGCGTGGGGGGGACAGGGATTTATGAAAAACTGTTTTTT	CASSVGGTGIYEKLFF
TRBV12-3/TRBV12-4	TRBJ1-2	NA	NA	TGTGCCAGCAGTCGGACGGGAGGAGGGGGGATCAACTATGGCTACACCTTC	CASSRTGGGGINYGYTF
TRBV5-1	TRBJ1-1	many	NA	TGCGCCAGCAGGCACGAGGGGGTGGGCGGGGGCACTGAAGCTTTCTTT	CASRHEGVGGGTEAFF
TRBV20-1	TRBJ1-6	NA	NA	TGCAGTGCTAGACCGACAGGTGGAGGTTCACCCCTCCACTTT	CSARPTGGGSPLHF
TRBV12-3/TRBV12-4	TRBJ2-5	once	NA	TGTGCCAGCAGACTGCCCGGGGCGGAGACCCAGTACTTC	CASRLPGAETQYF
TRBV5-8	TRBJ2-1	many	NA	TGTGCCAGCAGCTTGGAGGCTGAGCAGTTCTTC	CASSLEAEQFF
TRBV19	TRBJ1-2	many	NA	TGTGCCAGTACCCTGGCCAGGGGAAGTTTTGGCTATGGCTACACCTTC	CASTLARGSFGYGYTF
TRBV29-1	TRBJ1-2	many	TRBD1	TGCAGCGTTGAAGCTGGGACAGGCGACTATGGCTACACCTTC	CSVEAGTGDYGYTF
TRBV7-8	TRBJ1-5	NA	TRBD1	TGTGCCAGCGGGGACAGGCAGAATCAGCCCCAGCATTTT	CASGDRQNQPQHF
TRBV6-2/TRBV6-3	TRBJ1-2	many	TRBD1	TGTGCCAGCAGTGCCCGTGGACAGGGTTACTATGGCTACACCTTC	CASSARGQGYYGYTF
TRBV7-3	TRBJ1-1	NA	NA	TGTGCCAGCAGCTTAAGCGGGCCGATCACTGAAGCTTTCTTT	CASSLSGPITEAFF
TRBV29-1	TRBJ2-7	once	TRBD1	TGCAGCGTCGGACAGGCTGCGTACGAGCAGTACTTC	CSVGQAAYEQYF
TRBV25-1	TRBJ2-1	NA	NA	TGTGCCAGCACTGGTGACGCGCTCTATTTGACCAATGAGCAGTTCTTC	CASTGDALYLTNEQFF
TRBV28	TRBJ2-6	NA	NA	TGTGCCAGCAGTCTTCCGGGACATCCTGGCGTCCTGACTTTC	CASSLPGHPGVLTF
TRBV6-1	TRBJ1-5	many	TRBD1	TGTGCCAGCAGTGAACTTGGACAGGGCAGTCAGCCCCAGCATTTT	CASSELGQGSQPQHF
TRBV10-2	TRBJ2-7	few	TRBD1	TGCGCCAGCAGTGAGCCCTGGACAGGTAACGAGCAGTACTTC	CASSEPWTGNEQYF
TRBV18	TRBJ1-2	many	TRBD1	TGTGCCAGCTCAGGGGACAGCCACTATGGCTACACCTTC	CASSGDSHYGYTF
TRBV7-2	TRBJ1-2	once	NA	TGTGCCAGCAGCTTGCGAGTAGACAGTTCTGGCTACACCTTC	CASSLRVDSSGYTF
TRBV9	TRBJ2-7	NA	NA	TGTGCCAGCAGCCCCCGAGGGGGGGCGGCAAACTACGAGCAGTACTTC	CASSPRGGAANYEQYF
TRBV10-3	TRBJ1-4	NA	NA	TGTGCCATCAGACGGGACATTAATGAAAAACTGTTTTTT	CAIRRDINEKLFF
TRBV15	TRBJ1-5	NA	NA	TGTGCCACCAGCAATGGCGGTAACAGGGTAAGGCAGCCCCAGCATTTT	CATSNGGNRVRQPQHF
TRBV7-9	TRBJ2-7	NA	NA	TGTGCCAGCAGCTCCAGTAGGGGACCGACCTTCTCCTACGAGCAGTACTTC	CASSSSRGPTFSYEQYF